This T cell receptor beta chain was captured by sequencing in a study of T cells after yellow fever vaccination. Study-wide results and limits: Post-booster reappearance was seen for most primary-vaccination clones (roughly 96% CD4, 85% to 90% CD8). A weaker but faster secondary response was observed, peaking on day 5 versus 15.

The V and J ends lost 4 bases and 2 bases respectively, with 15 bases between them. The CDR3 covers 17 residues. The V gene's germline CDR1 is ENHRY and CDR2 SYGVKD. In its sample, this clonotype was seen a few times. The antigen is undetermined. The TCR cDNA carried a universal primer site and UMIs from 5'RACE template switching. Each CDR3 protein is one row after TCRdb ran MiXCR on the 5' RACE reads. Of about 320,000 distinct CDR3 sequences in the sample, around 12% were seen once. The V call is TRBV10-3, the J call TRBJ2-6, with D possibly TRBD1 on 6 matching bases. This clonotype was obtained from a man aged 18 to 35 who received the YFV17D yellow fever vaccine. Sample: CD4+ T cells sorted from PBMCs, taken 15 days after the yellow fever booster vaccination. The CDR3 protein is CAISALGGMTGANVLTF. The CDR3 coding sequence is TGTGCCATCAGTGCTCTTGGGGGCATGACTGGGGCCAACGTCCTGACTTTC.